This T cell receptor beta chain was retrieved from a study of identical twins. The CDR3 loop spans 14 amino acids. Per the germline V gene, CDR1 is SGHNT and CDR2 is YYREEE (reference sequence). Trimming at V came to 4 bases and at J to 8 bases, leaving 8 bases not matched to a gene. Only a few counts were recorded for this clonotype. With template switching, a universal primer site was added, and the cDNA carried unique molecular identifiers. TCRdb fed the 5' RACE reads into MiXCR, producing one record per CDR3 protein. The sample lists hundreds of thousands of distinct CDR3 sequences, 18% occurring once. A further study also used this sample, focusing on T cells expressing NK-cell markers. That investigation notes: Among eight sequenced donors, seven carried HCMV seropositivity while one was seronegative. In a group of 5 to 7 donors, dominant NKG2C+ clonotypes represented about 1.0-7.5% of CD8+ T cells.

This receptor was obtained from a woman between 18 and 29 years old in good health. Input material: PBMCs. The chain links TRBV5-4 to TRBJ1-4, with TRBD1 matching over 7 bases. The CDR3 region is CASSQQGRREKLFF. CDR3 DNA sequence: TGTGCCAGCAGCCAACAGGGGAGACGAGAAAAACTGTTTTTT. Full variable domain (missing parts from reference TRBV5-4 and TRBJ1-4): ETGVTQSPTHLIKTRGQQVTLRCSSQSGHNTVSWYQQALGQGPQFIFQYYREEENGRGNFPPRFSGLQFPNYSSELNVNALELDDSALYLCASSQQGRREKLFFGSGTQLSVL.